What follows are 18 T cell receptor beta chains derived from one specimen sequenced in a study of T-cell memory formation after mild COVID-19. MiXCR, run by TCRdb on the 5' RACE reads, gives a single entry per CDR3 protein. The sample has about 320,000 distinct CDR3 sequences; 13% to 15% are singletons. What was sequenced was PBMCs or a T cell subset sorted from them (not recorded which). Every receptor here comes from a man in his late teens or twenties who had mild COVID-19 (a few samples of this study predate the infection). Cell type and time point are not known.

This clonotype turned up a few times. The rearrangement links TRBV9 to TRBJ2-7; D is undetermined. Trimming shortened V by 2 bases and J by 7 bases, and 10 bases separated the two germline ends. The CDR3 has 12 amino acids. Germline lookup yields CDR1 SGDLS and CDR2 YYNGEE. The CDR3 nucleotides are TGTGCCAGCAGCGTGGGGATGGGGGAGCAGTACTTC. Translating it yields CASSVGMGEQYF.

This clonotype was seen at least ten times. The chain has TRBV7-3 and TRBJ1-1, with TRBD1 matching 8 bases. Germline CDR1 SGHTA, CDR2 FQGTGA. With 5 bases clipped from V and 4 bases from J, the junction kept 6 bases outside the gene matches. This CDR3 comprises 14 residues. The CDR3 DNA is TGTGCCAGCAGCCTGACAGGGGTGAGCACTGAAGCTTTCTTT. This encodes CASSLTGVSTEAFF. Looking up the rest from reference TRBV7-3 and TRBJ1-1 gives the full variable domain: GAGVSQTPSNKVTEKGKYVELRCDPISGHTALYWYRQSLGQGPEFLIYFQGTGAADDSGLPNDRFFAVRPEGSVSTLKIQRTERGDSAVYLCASSLTGVSTEAFFGQGTRLTVV.

The table lists this clonotype with a few counts. This chain joins TRBV5-5 and TRBJ1-1; perhaps TRBD1 as D (5 bases). V was clipped by 0 bases and J by 0 bases, with 9 bases between them. Germline assignment: CDR1 SGHKS and CDR2 YYEKEE (reference sequence). There are 15 residues in the CDR3. CDR3 DNA: TGTGCCAGCAGCTTGGACGGGGCCTTGAACACTGAAGCTTTCTTT. This gives the protein CASSLDGALNTEAFF.

This sequence joins TRBV6-2 or TRBV6-3 and TRBJ2-1; D call uncertain. The ends were cut back, 6 bases at V and 0 bases at J, with 6 bases in the middle. This CDR3 has 13 residues. The V gene's germline CDR1 is MNHEY and CDR2 SVGEGT. The DNA for the CDR3 is TGTGCCAGCAGGAGTAGCTCCTACAATGAGCAGTTCTTC. Translated: CASRSSSYNEQFF.

This sequence joins TRBV5-6 and TRBJ2-5, with 8 positions matching TRBD1. The CDR3 totals 14 residues. V gave up 4 bases and J gave up 5 bases; unmatched junction bases: 7. Per germline, CDR1 SGHDT and CDR2 YYEEEE. In DNA form, the CDR3 reads TGTGCCAGCAGCAAAGGACAGGGCTGGGAGACCCAGTACTTC. Amino acid sequence: CASSKGQGWETQYF.

This clonotype appeared a few times. The gene calls are TRBV12-3 or TRBV12-4 and TRBJ2-3; 10 bases align to TRBD2. The V gene end was trimmed by 3 bases and the J gene end by 5 bases; junction bases not matched to a gene: 2. This CDR3 region has 14 residues. CDR3 sequence: CASSFQRGGDTQYF. The CDR3 coding sequence is TGTGCCAGCAGTTTCCAGCGGGGGGGAGATACGCAGTATTTT.

As for this clonotype: Relative to the germline gene, one junction end is altered; a read error may explain this. The chain joins TRBV4-1 to TRBJ2-5; tentatively, D is TRBD2 (6 bases). The CDR3 extends over 11 amino acids. CDR1 and CDR2 from the germline V gene are MGHRA and YSYEKL. The CDR3 here is CDSGLQETQYF. In DNA, the CDR3 is TGCGACAGCGGACTACAAGAGACCCAGTACTTC.

This clonotype was detected a few times. V is TRBV6-2 or TRBV6-3 and J is TRBJ2-7; D not resolved. Germline V CDR1 and CDR2: MNHEY, SVGEGT. The CDR3 extends over 12 amino acids. V was clipped by 3 bases and J by 3 bases, with 6 bases between them. For the CDR3, the DNA is TGTGCCAGCAGTTATTCTCACTACGAGCAGTACGTC. Protein product: CASSYSHYEQYV.

V and J are TRBV7-2 and TRBJ1-5, with D unresolved. This CDR3 contains 15 residues. The V and J ends lost 1 base and 7 bases respectively, with 14 bases between them. Germline V CDR1 and CDR2: SGHTA, FQGNSA. For the CDR3, the DNA is TGTGCCAGCAGCTTAGGGCCGACCCATGGGCAGCCCCAGCATTTT. This codes for CASSLGPTHGQPQHF.

This clonotype was picked up a small number of times. The chain carries TRBV10-3 and TRBJ2-7; 7 bases are a match to TRBD1. CDR1 and CDR2 from the germline V gene are ENHRY and SYGVKD. V lost 6 bases, J lost 2 bases, and 16 bases stayed unmatched. The length of the CDR3 is 17 residues. CDR3 sequence: CAISGTGQEIGPYEQYF. In DNA, the CDR3 is TGTGCCATCAGCGGGACCGGACAGGAGATTGGTCCCTACGAGCAGTACTTC.

A note on this clonotype: A much larger clone lies a single base off, so this may be a read error. The J gene is TRBJ2-3, the V gene TRBV3-1; 8 nucleotides line up with TRBD2. The CDR3 is 16 amino acids. CDR1 LGHDT and CDR2 YNNKEL come from the germline V gene (reference sequence). CDR3 loop: CARSQEGGGHTDTQYF. The CDR3 DNA is TGTGCCCGCAGCCAAGAGGGCGGGGGGCACACAGATACGCAGTATTTT.

This clonotype has just a few counts. The chain joins TRBV7-9 to TRBJ2-7, with D uncertain. V was shortened by 4 bases and J by 7 bases, with 11 bases between the two germline ends. The CDR3 has 12 amino acids. Germline-derived CDR1 and CDR2 are SEHNR and FQNEAQ (reference sequence). CDR3: CASSSAVREQYF. The CDR3 coding sequence is TGTGCCAGCAGCTCCGCCGTGAGGGAGCAGTACTTC. Supplemented by reference TRBV7-9 and TRBJ2-7, the full variable domain reads DTGVSQNPRHKITKRGQNVTFRCDPISEHNRLYWYRQTLGQGPEFLTYFQNEAQLEKSRLLSDRFSAERPKGSFSTLEIQRTEQGDSAMYLCASSSAVREQYFGPGTRLTVT.

The chain couples TRBV7-8 to TRBJ1-4, with a possible D match to TRBD1 (5 bases). Germline V gene data show CDR1 as SGHVS and CDR2 as FQNEAQ. This CDR3 has 16 residues. The V gene lost 7 bases and the J gene lost 7 bases, with 22 bases spanning the gap. CDR3 sequence (DNA): TGTGCCAGCACCCCCACCCCGGGAGGGGCTTCTGAAAAACTGTTTTTT. This codes for CASTPTPGGASEKLFF.

This clonotype was seen only a few times. V is TRBV6-2 or TRBV6-3 and J is TRBJ1-6; TRBD1 agrees at 9 bases. Germline CDR1 and CDR2: MNHEY and SVGEGT. The ends lost 10 bases at V and 11 bases at J; junction bases unmatched: 12. This CDR3 comprises 14 residues. Here the CDR3 DNA reads TGTGCCATCCGGACAGGGGAGGAATGGACACCCCTCCACTTT. It specifies CAIRTGEEWTPLHF.

This clonotype turned up a few times. The chain recombines TRBV29-1 with TRBJ1-2; 8 nucleotides agree with TRBD1. This CDR3 has 14 residues. V gave up 6 bases and J gave up 1 base; unmatched junction bases: 7. Per the germline V gene, CDR1 is SQVTM and CDR2 is ANQGSEA. CDR3 DNA sequence: TGCAGCGTGACTGCACAGGGGGTTAACTATGGCTACACCTTC. As protein: CSVTAQGVNYGYTF.

Ten or more counts support this clonotype. The junction does not match germline at one end; this may be a read error. This chain uses TRBV5-1 with TRBJ2-3; 11 bases are a match to TRBD2. Germline-derived CDR1 and CDR2 are SGHRS and YFSETQ. The CDR3 is 15 residues long. This CDR3 is CASSLASGGTDTQYF. The CDR3 coding sequence is TGTGCCAGCAGCTTAGCTAGCGGGGGGACAGATACGCAGTATTTT. Supplemented by reference TRBV5-1 and TRBJ2-3, the full variable domain reads KAGVTQTPRYLIKTRGQQVTLSCSPISGHRSVSWYQQTPGQGLQFLFEYFSETQRNKGNFPGRFSGRQFSNSRSEMNVSTLELGDSALYLCASSLASGGTDTQYFGPGTRLTVL.

The CDR3 region is CSAGLGGTQYF. In DNA form, the CDR3 reads TGCAGTGCGGGGCTTGGGGGTACGCAGTATTTT. The chain combines TRBV20-1 with TRBJ2-3, with D possibly called TRBD1 or TRBD2 (5 bases each). V was cut by 6 bases and J by 8 bases, with 12 bases left in between. CDR1 DFQATT and CDR2 SNEGSKA come from the germline V gene (reference sequence). This CDR3 contains 11 residues.

Many counts were recorded for this clonotype. The V gene is TRBV7-9, the J gene TRBJ2-5, with 7 bases that match TRBD2. This CDR3 has 16 amino acids. Germline values: CDR1 SEHNR, CDR2 FQNEAQ (reference sequence). The V gene end was trimmed by 11 bases and the J gene end by 4 bases; junction bases not matched to a gene: 19. DNA for the CDR3: TGTGCCGCGTCCCCCCAGGCGGGGGATTTACTAGAGACCCAGTACTTC. This sequence encodes CAASPQAGDLLETQYF.